Detailed here is one T cell receptor beta chain. Its antigen is currently not known. Base qualities are not at hand, and no much larger clone is one base apart. The data are from a study of control samples from healthy donors and cancer patients (TCRdb year 2020). CDR1 and CDR2 are read off the germline V gene as MGHRA and YSYEKL. Trimming at the junction amounts to 4 bases on V and 4 bases on J, and the germline ends lie 18 bases apart. The CDR3 contains 16 residues, cysteine and phenylalanine counted. The sequence is cut down to CDR3 DNA, 48 bases in frame from base 1. The library was prepared using the immunoSEQ multiplex PCR assay. As stored in TCRdb, this immuneACCESS dataset retains in-frame rearrangements with V and J assigned. A fraction of the clones does not appear; measured against another copy, unresolved V genes explain less than half of the discrepancy, and the remainder lacks a known reason. In this sample the table shows 70,000 or so clones, over 75% of which occur a single time. Under 30% of the sample is in the top ten clones.

The rearranged segments are TRBV4-1 and TRBJ2-3; the D gene could be TRBD1 or TRBD2, each one agreeing over 5 bases. The sample taken for sequencing was blood. This clonotype was sampled from a man in his forties or fifties in good health. The CDR3 protein: CASSRSRGQGADTQYF. Here is the DNA: TGCGCCAGCAGCCGGTCCCGCGGGCAAGGGGCAGATACGCAGTATTTT.